Shown below are 13 T cell receptor beta chains from a single sample sequenced in a study of human T cells and chemical hapten exposure. TCRdb re-analysed the RACE reads in MiXCR, keeping a single row per CDR3 protein. The sample lists roughly 100,000 distinct CDR3 sequences, approximately 11% occurring once. As for time point: patch test 1, 2 weeks after DPC sensitization. Sample treatment: therapeutic diphenylcyclopropenone sensitization with weekly scalp DPC. This material consisted of whole blood, taken in connection with sensitization to the hapten diphenylcyclopropenone (DPC). All receptors come from a woman between 40 and 55 years old with alopecia areata. Some clones in this sample may be carry-over from other donors' samples.

This clonotype was counted ten times or more. This chain uses TRBV10-3 with TRBJ1-1, with D perhaps matching TRBD1 (5 bases). The germline CDR1 and CDR2 sequences are ENHRY and SYGVKD. There are 12 residues in the CDR3. V was trimmed by 2 bases and J by 6 bases, leaving 7 bases between them. The CDR3 region is CAISEQGSEAFF. CDR3 nucleotide sequence: TGTGCCATCAGTGAGCAGGGTTCTGAAGCTTTCTTT.

This clonotype was recorded many times. The chain is built from TRBV30 and TRBJ2-5, with D unclear. Germline V lookup: CDR1 GTSNPN, CDR2 SVGIG (reference sequence). Trimming took off 0 bases at V and 5 bases at J, with 4 bases between the two ends. This CDR3 region has 11 residues. The CDR3 reads CAWSVKETQYF. The CDR3 DNA reads as TGTGCCTGGAGTGTAAAGGAGACCCAGTACTTC.

This clonotype was found a few times. The chain recombines TRBV19 with TRBJ2-1; the match to TRBD2 covers 10 bases. The length of the CDR3 is 16 residues. Trimming cost V 3 bases and J 0 bases; bases outside gene matches: 2. The germline gives CDR1 LNHDA, CDR2 SQIVND (reference sequence). The CDR3 protein is CASSMRLAGSYNEQFF. The DNA for the CDR3 is TGTGCCAGTAGTATGCGACTAGCGGGCTCCTACAATGAGCAGTTCTTC.

This clonotype was observed a few times. The J gene is TRBJ2-7, the V gene TRBV29-1; perhaps TRBD2 as D (6 bases). Germline V gene lookup returns CDR1 SQVTM and CDR2 ANQGSEA. The CDR3 loop spans 13 amino acids. Trimming took off 7 bases at V and 6 bases at J, with 19 bases between the two ends. CDR3 region: CSAEVGGIGEQYF. CDR3 nucleotides: TGCAGCGCCGAGGTGGGAGGAATCGGCGAGCAGTACTTC.

This clonotype showed up many times. The chain combines TRBV6-2 or TRBV6-3 with TRBJ2-1; the match to TRBD1 covers 9 bases. Per the germline V gene, CDR1 is MNHEY and CDR2 is SVGEGT. The CDR3 length is 16 residues. J was trimmed by 6 bases and V by 4 bases; bases with no gene match: 10. The CDR3 sequence is CASSSNPGTGFNEQFF. The CDR3 nucleotides read TGTGCCAGCAGTTCCAACCCCGGGACAGGGTTCAATGAGCAGTTCTTC.

This clonotype was found many times. V and J are TRBV29-1 and TRBJ2-5; unclear D gene. Trimming cost V 7 bases and J 1 base, with 4 bases left between them. This CDR3 contains 10 residues. CDR1 and CDR2 (germline): SQVTM, ANQGSEA. Written as DNA, the CDR3 is TGCAGCGGCAGCCAAGAGACCCAGTACTTC. Its translation is CSGSQETQYF.

The sample holds a few counts of this clonotype. This sequence joins TRBV5-4 and TRBJ2-7; a weak D match, TRBD2 (6 bases). CDR1 is SGHNT, CDR2 YYREEE, per germline (reference sequence). CDR3 length: 14 residues. V lost 2 bases to trimming and J lost 4 bases, with 13 bases between them. The CDR3 DNA is TGTGCCAGCAGCTTTCCTGGACGGGAGTACGAGCAGTACTTC. This codes for CASSFPGREYEQYF.

This clonotype was counted only a few times. V is TRBV12-3 or TRBV12-4 and J is TRBJ2-3, with 7 bases matching TRBD2. Trimming took 6 bases from V and 5 from J; bases not matched to a gene: 11. This CDR3 comprises 15 residues. CDR3 sequence (DNA): TGTGCCAGCAGCCAAGGGGAGGGGTATGGAGATACGCAGTATTTT. Its protein is CASSQGEGYGDTQYF.

At least ten counts were recorded for this clonotype. This sequence joins TRBV7-2 and TRBJ2-1, with D possibly being TRBD1 (5 bases). Germline lookup yields CDR1 SGHTA and CDR2 FQGNSA. Trimming shortened V by 3 bases and J by 10 bases, and 10 bases separated the two germline ends. This CDR3 has 12 amino acids. This chain's CDR3 is CASSFSGNEQFF. In DNA form, the CDR3 reads TGTGCCAGCAGCTTTTCAGGGAACGAGCAGTTCTTC.

This clonotype was recorded at least ten times. The rearrangement joins TRBV4-2 to TRBJ1-5, with TRBD1 identical over 8 bases. CDR1 and CDR2 from the germline V gene are LGHNA and YNFKEQ. This CDR3 has 18 amino acids. The ends lost 0 bases at V and 6 bases at J; junction bases unmatched: 13. This CDR3 reads CASSQDGDGVTGGQPQHF. DNA for the CDR3: TGTGCCAGCAGCCAAGATGGGGACGGGGTCACAGGGGGTCAGCCCCAGCATTTT.

This clonotype was detected only a few times. The chain recombines TRBV5-4 with TRBJ1-1; TRBD1 agrees at 7 bases. This CDR3 has 13 residues. The germline CDR1 and CDR2 sequences are SGHNT and YYREEE (reference sequence). V lost 4 bases, J lost 4 bases, and 4 bases stayed unmatched. CDR3 nucleotide sequence: TGTGCCAGCAGCATGACAGGGAGCACTGAAGCTTTCTTT. Its protein product is CASSMTGSTEAFF.

This clonotype was seen ten or more times. V and J are TRBV11-2 and TRBJ2-5, with D maybe TRBD1 (6 bases). Germline-derived CDR1 and CDR2 are SGHAT and FQNNGV. CDR3 length equals 15 residues. Trimming pared 3 bases from V and 2 bases from J, leaving 13 bases between. CDR3 DNA: TGTGCCAGCAGCTTCACACAGGGATGGCAAGAGACCCAGTACTTC. As protein: CASSFTQGWQETQYF.

The chain uses TRBV9 and TRBJ1-1, with D perhaps matching TRBD1 (5 bases). Trimming removed 3 bases from V and 1 base from J, with 10 bases in between. There are 14 residues in the CDR3. Germline-derived CDR1 and CDR2 are SGDLS and YYNGEE. The DNA of the CDR3 is TGTGCCAGCAGCGGACAGCAATCGAACACTGAAGCTTTCTTT. Translating gives CASSGQQSNTEAFF.